Detailed here is one T cell receptor (beta chain). Its antigen is as yet unknown. The sample is drawn from a study of T cell responses to AZD1222 COVID-19 vaccine. Whole-study findings and limits: At study baseline, merely five or six AZD1222 recipients were seropositive. The donor group comprised mostly white British people and more females; the analysis possibly underestimated clonal diversity. Spike as a whole was targeted by vaccine-associated CD4 TCRs, dominant at 160-218 and 743-854.

Germline V CDR1 and CDR2: SGHRS, YFSETQ. Losses at the gene ends were 4 bases for V and 5 bases for J; bases not matched to a gene: 7. The CDR3 loop spans 14 amino acids. The assay was immunoSEQ multiplex PCR, and TCRdb's table has in-frame clones only and misses some. Of approximately 140,000 clones listed, 80% to 95% were seen once; the top ten hold roughly 1%. The sample consisted of peripheral blood, taken 28 days after the second AZD1222 dose. This chain links TRBV5-1 with TRBJ2-7, with TRBD1 matching 9 bases. The clonotype originates from an adult who received the AZD1222 COVID-19 vaccine. This chain's CDR3 is CASSRGQGWNEQYF. The DNA for the CDR3 is TGCGCCAGCAGCCGCGGACAGGGGTGGAACGAGCAGTACTTC. The whole variable domain, filled in from reference TRBV5-1 and TRBJ2-7, reads KAGVTQTPRYLIKTRGQQVTLSCSPISGHRSVSWYQQTPGQGLQFLFEYFSETQRNKGNFPGRFSGRQFSNSRSEMNVSTLELGDSALYLCASSRGQGWNEQYFGPGTRLTVT.